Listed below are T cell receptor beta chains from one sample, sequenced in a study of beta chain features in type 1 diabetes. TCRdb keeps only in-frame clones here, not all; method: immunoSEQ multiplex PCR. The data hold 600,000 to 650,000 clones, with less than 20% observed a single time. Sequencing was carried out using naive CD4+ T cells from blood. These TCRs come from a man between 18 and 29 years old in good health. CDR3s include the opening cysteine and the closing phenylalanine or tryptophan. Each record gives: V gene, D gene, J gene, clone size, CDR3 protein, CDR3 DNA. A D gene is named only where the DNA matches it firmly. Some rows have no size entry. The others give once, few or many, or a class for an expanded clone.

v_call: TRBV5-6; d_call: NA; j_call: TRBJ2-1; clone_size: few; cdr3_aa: CASSFLVGTYNEQFF; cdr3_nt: TGTGCCAGCAGCTTTTTAGTAGGAACCTACAATGAGCAGTTCTTC
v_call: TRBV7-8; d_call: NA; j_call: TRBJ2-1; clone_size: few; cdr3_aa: CASTRPGRGYNEQFF; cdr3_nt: TGTGCCAGCACCCGTCCGGGCAGAGGTTACAATGAGCAGTTCTTC
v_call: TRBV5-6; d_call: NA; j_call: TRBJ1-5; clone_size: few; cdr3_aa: CASSGTNQPQHF; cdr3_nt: TGTGCCAGCAGCGGTACCAATCAGCCCCAGCATTTT
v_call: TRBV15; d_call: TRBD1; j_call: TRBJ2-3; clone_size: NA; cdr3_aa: CATGYRGRTDTQYF; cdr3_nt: TGTGCCACCGGATACAGGGGGCGAACAGATACGCAGTATTTT
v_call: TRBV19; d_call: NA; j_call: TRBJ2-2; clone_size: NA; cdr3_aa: CASSRQYTGELFF; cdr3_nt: TGTGCCAGTAGTCGCCAGTACACCGGGGAGCTGTTTTTT
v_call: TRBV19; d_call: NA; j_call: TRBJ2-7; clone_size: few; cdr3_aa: CASKIDGSYEQYF; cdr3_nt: TGTGCCAGTAAAATTGACGGATCCTACGAGCAGTACTTC
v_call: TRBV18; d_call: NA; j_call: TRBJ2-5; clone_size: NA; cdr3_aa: CASSPARTQETQYF; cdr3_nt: TGTGCCAGCTCACCGGCGAGGACCCAAGAGACCCAGTACTTC
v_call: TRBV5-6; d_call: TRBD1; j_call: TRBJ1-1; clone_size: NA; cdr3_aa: CASSLTGVKNTEAFF; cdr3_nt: TGTGCCAGCAGCTTGACAGGGGTGAAAAACACTGAAGCTTTCTTT
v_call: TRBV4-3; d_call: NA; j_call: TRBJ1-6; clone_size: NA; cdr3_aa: CASSQDGIRQASSYNSPLHF; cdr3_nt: TGCGCCAGCAGCCAAGATGGTATTCGACAGGCGAGCTCCTATAATTCACCCCTCCACTTT
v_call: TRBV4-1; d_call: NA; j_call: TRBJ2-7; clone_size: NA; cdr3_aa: CASSQVGSYEQYF; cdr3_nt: TGCGCCAGCAGCCAAGTGGGGAGCTACGAGCAGTACTTC
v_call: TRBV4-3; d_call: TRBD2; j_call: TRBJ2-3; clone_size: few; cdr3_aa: CASSYLAGTGTDTQYF; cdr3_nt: TGCGCCAGCAGCTACTTAGCGGGGACGGGCACAGATACGCAGTATTTT
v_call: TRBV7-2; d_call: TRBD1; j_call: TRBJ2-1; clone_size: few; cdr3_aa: CASSTDRWTYNEQFF; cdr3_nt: TGTGCCAGCAGCACGGACAGGTGGACCTACAATGAGCAGTTCTTC
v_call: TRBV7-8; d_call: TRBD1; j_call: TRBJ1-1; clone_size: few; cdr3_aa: CASSYGQAKNTEAFF; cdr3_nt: TGTGCCAGCAGCTACGGACAGGCCAAGAACACTGAAGCTTTCTTT
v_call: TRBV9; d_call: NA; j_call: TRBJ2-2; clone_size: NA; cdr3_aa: CASSVEGQGSGELFF; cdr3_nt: TGTGCCAGCAGCGTAGAAGGGCAGGGCTCCGGGGAGCTGTTTTTT
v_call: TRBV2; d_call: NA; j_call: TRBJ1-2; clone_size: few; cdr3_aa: CASSERLYGYTF; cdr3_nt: TGTGCCAGCAGTGAACGTCTGTATGGCTACACCTTC
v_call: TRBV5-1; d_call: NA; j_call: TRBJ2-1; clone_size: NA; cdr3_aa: CASSPSGPYNEQFF; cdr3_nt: TGCGCCAGCAGCCCCTCAGGCCCCTACAATGAGCAGTTCTTC
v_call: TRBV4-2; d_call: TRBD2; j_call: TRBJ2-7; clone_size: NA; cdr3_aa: CASSRQREGAYEQYF; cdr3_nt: TGTGCCAGCAGCCGCCAGCGGGAGGGTGCCTACGAGCAGTACTTC
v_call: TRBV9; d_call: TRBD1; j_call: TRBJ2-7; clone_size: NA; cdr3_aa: CASSVGNRGYEQYF; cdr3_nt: TGTGCCAGCAGCGTAGGTAACAGGGGCTACGAGCAGTACTTC
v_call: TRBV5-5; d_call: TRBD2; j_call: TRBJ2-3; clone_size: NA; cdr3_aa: CASSLRPSGRAGSTDTQYF; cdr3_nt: TGTGCCAGCAGCTTGCGGCCTAGCGGGAGGGCCGGGAGCACAGATACGCAGTATTTT
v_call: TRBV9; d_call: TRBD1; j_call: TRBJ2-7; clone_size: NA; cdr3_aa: CASSVGQGTLYEQYF; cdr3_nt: TGTGCCAGCAGCGTAGGACAGGGCACCCTCTACGAGCAGTACTTC
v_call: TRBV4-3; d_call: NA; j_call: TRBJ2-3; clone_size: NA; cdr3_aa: CASRKKLTVPDTQYF; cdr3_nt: TGCGCCAGCAGGAAAAAGCTAACAGTTCCCGATACGCAGTATTTT
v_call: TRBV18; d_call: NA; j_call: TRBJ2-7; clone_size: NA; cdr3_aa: CASSNQLRVHEQYF; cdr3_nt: TGTGCCAGCTCGAACCAGCTCAGGGTCCACGAGCAGTACTTC
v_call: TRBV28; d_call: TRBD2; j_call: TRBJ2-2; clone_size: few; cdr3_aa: CATRGGATGELFF; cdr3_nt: TGTGCCACCCGCGGGGGGGCGACCGGGGAGCTGTTTTTT
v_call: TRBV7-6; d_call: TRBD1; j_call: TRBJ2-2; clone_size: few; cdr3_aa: CASSQRDRVGTGELFF; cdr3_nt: TGTGCCAGCAGCCAAAGGGACAGGGTGGGCACCGGGGAGCTGTTTTTT
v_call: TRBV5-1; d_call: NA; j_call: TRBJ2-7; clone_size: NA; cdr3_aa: CASSKSRDGYEQYF; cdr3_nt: TGCGCCAGCAGCAAGTCCAGGGATGGGTACGAGCAGTACTTC
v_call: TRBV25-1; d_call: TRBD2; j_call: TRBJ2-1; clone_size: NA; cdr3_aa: CASSEWEGPSYNEQFF; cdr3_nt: TGTGCCAGCAGTGAATGGGAGGGGCCCTCCTACAATGAGCAGTTCTTC
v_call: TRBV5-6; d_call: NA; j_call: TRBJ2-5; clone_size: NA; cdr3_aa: CASSFGGPGETQYF; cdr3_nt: TGTGCCAGCAGCTTTGGGGGGCCAGGGGAGACCCAGTACTTC
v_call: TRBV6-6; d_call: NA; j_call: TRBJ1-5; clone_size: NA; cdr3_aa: CASSYVWGIQPQHF; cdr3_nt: TGTGCCAGCAGTTACGTATGGGGGATTCAGCCCCAGCATTTT
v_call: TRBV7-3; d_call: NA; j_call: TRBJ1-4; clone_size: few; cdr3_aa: CASSLFGSNEKLFF; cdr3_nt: TGTGCCAGCAGCTTATTCGGCTCTAATGAAAAACTGTTTTTT
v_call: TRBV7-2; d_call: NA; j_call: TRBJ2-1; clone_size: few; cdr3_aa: CASSFATATGNEQFF; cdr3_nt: TGTGCCAGCAGCTTTGCCACGGCGACAGGAAATGAGCAGTTCTTC
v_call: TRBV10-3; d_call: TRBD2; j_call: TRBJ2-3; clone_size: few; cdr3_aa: CAISPGLAGGPDTQYF; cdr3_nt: TGTGCCATCAGTCCCGGACTAGCGGGAGGGCCAGATACGCAGTATTTT
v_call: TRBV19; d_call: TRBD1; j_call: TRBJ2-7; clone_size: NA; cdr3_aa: CASSISGQGIYEQYF; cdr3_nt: TGTGCCAGTAGTATTTCGGGACAGGGGATCTACGAGCAGTACTTC
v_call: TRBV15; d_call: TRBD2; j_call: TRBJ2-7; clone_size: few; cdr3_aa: CATSTSGYEQYF; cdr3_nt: TGTGCCACCAGCACTAGCGGCTACGAGCAGTACTTC
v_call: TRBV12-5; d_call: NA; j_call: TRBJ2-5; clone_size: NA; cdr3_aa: CASGIAAQETQYF; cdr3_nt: TGTGCTAGTGGTATAGCGGCGCAAGAGACCCAGTACTTC
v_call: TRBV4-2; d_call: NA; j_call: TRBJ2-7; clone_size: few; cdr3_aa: CASSQEGVSYEQYF; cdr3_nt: TGTGCCAGCAGCCAAGAGGGGGTTTCCTACGAGCAGTACTTC
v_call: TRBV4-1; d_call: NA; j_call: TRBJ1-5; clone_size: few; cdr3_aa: CASSQDRNQPQHF; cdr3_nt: TGTGCCAGCAGCCAAGACCGCAATCAGCCCCAGCATTTT
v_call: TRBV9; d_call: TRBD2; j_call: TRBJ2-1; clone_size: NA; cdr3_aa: CASSVVAGVYEQFF; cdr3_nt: TGTGCCAGCAGCGTGGTAGCGGGGGTATATGAGCAGTTCTTC
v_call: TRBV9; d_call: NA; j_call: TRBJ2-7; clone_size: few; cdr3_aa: CASSVSPSTLYEQYF; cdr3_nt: TGTGCCAGCAGCGTATCCCCTTCCACTTTATACGAGCAGTACTTC
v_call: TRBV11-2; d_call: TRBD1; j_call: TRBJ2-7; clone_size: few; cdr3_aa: CASSLAGTGYEQYF; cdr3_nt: TGTGCCAGCAGCCTAGCCGGGACAGGCTACGAGCAGTACTTC
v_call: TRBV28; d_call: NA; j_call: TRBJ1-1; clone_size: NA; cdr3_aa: CASSSRQSEAFF; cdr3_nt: TGTGCCAGCAGCTCAAGACAGTCTGAAGCTTTCTTT
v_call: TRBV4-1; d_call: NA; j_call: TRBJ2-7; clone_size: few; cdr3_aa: CASSHFPRTRGIEQYF; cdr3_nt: TGCGCCAGCAGCCACTTTCCCAGGACACGGGGTATCGAGCAGTACTTC
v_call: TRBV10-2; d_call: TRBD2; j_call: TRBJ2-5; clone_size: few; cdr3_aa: CASRSSHSGRETQYF; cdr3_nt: TGCGCCAGCCGCTCCTCCCACAGCGGGAGAGAGACCCAGTACTTC
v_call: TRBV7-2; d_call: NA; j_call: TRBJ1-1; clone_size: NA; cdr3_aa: CASSFGGRVTEAFF; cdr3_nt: TGTGCCAGCAGCTTTGGGGGGAGAGTCACTGAAGCTTTCTTT
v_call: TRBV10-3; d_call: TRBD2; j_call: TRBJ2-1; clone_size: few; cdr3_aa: CAIRATGGPMFF; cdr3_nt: TGTGCCATCAGGGCCACGGGAGGGCCTATGTTCTTC
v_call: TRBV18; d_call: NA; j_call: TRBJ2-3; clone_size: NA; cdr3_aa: CASSSGTVHSDTQYF; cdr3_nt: TGTGCCAGCTCTTCCGGGACCGTCCATTCAGATACGCAGTATTTT